The 2 T cell receptor beta chains given below trace back to one sample, sequenced in a study of blood T cell repertoires in COVID-19. Assay: immunoSEQ multiplex PCR; the TCRdb copy retains only in-frame clones and omits some. The repertoire holds approximately 280,000 clones, with approximately 85% as singletons. Specimen: peripheral blood. The receptors were gathered from a woman in her seventies with acute or convalescent COVID-19.

This clone has just one count. The same CDR3 arises from other DNA sequences in this sample as well. CDR3 bases: TGTGCCAGCAGTGCCGACAGAGCCTACGAGCAGTACTTC. It is translated as CASSADRAYEQYF. The gene calls are TRBV12-3 or TRBV12-4 and TRBJ2-7, with D possibly matching TRBD1 (5 bases). There are 13 residues in the CDR3. Trimming left V 5 bases short and J 2 bases short, with 10 bases between.

The rearrangement uses TRBV5-1 and TRBJ2-7; 10 bases fit TRBD1. CDR3 length equals 15 residues. Germline trimming cut 3 bases from V and 5 bases from J; bases unmatched to any gene: 8. Germline V gene lookup returns CDR1 SGHRS and CDR2 YFSETQ. CDR3 loop: CASSSTGTGDHEQYF. CDR3 sequence (DNA): TGCGCCAGCAGCTCCACCGGGACAGGGGACCACGAGCAGTACTTC.